This T cell receptor beta chain was recorded in a study of blood T cell repertoires in COVID-19. Study overall: Spain, Italy and the United States supplied samples that represented acute and convalescent COVID-19. PBMCs, B-cell-depleted T cells, or T cells were the source of the cDNA or gDNA that made up the material.

One Seattle source followed patients from active infection through their disease course. Trimming took 0 bases from V and 4 from J, leaving 13 bases between them. The germline CDR1 and CDR2 sequences are SGHRS and YFSETQ. The CDR3 has 15 amino acids. Original methodology: Counts of nucleated cells, estimated from reference gene primer amplification, were obtained. TCRdb's copy holds only in-frame clones and misses some; the assay was immunoSEQ multiplex PCR. V, J and clone size are those of that table, while D and trimming were read from the DNA. Here the sample spans a few hundred thousand clones, about 91% being singletons.

The receptor was isolated from a woman in her 50s with COVID-19, enrolled during active disease. Source material: peripheral blood. The chain carries TRBV5-1 and TRBJ1-1; possible D gene TRBD1, 5 bases. CDR3 region: CASSLAQGSGTEAFF. The CDR3 DNA reads as TGCGCCAGCAGCTTGGCCCAGGGTAGCGGCACTGAAGCTTTCTTT.